There are a few counts of the clone carrying this TCR beta chain. Its cognate antigen is unknown. These data come from a study of T-cell memory formation after mild COVID-19. In TCRdb, the 5' RACE reads were re-called with MiXCR into one record per CDR3 protein. The sample has some 180,000 distinct CDR3 sequences, 10% to 15% seen once. V was pared by 2 bases and J by 4 bases, with 9 bases between. The CDR3 is made up of 14 amino acids. The germline gives CDR1 MDHEN, CDR2 SYDVKM. General observations from the study: CD4+ contracting clones were found mainly in CM and EM, and CD8+ ones in EMRA. The pre-infection memory compartment contained some responding clones, suggesting cross-reactive memory joined.

The receptor was isolated from a man younger than 35 who had mild COVID-19 (a few samples of this study predate the infection). Cell type and time point are not known. The chain links TRBV28 to TRBJ2-4, with D possibly matching TRBD1 (5 bases). Sequenced material: PBMCs or a T cell subset sorted from them (not recorded which). CDR3 protein: CASSLRAGKNIQYF. The DNA for the CDR3 is TGTGCCAGCAGTTTAAGGGCAGGGAAAAACATTCAGTACTTC.